A single T cell receptor (beta chain) is shown here with its context. The data derive from a study of blood T cell repertoires in COVID-19. About the research overall: Sites in the United States, Italy and Spain provided acute and convalescent COVID-19 samples. PBMCs, B-cell-depleted T cells, or T cells were the source of the cDNA or gDNA that made up the material.

How the authors handled the data: Reference gene primer amplification gave estimated nucleated cell counts. Using immunoSEQ multiplex PCR, the repertoire was profiled, and TCRdb retains in-frame clones only, with some absent. The V and J calls and the clone size are those of that table, but D and trimming were determined from the DNA. Here the sample spans 150,000 to 190,000 clones, over 60% being singletons. Sequenced material: peripheral blood. This receptor was identified in a woman older than 75 with acute or convalescent COVID-19.

CDR3: CASSPTGTGQEQYF. The CDR3 DNA follows: TGTGCCAGCTCACCCACCGGGACAGGGCAAGAGCAGTACTTC. The chain combines TRBV18 with TRBJ2-7, with 9 bases fitting TRBD1. This CDR3 is 14 amino acids long. The V segment lost 3 bases and the J segment 7 bases; nucleotides outside the gene matches: 7. Looked up from germline, CDR1 is KGHSH and CDR2 is LQKENI.